The present entry profiles one T cell receptor beta chain with its context. This receptor's antigen is unknown. The sample holds no much larger clone one base away, and base qualities are not on file. Collaborating institutions collected whole blood in K2EDTA tubes following their own protocols. For TCRbeta analysis, collaborators shipped samples as frozen whole blood, isolated PBMCs, or DNA extracted from either of those sample types. The entry originates in a study of blood T cell repertoires in COVID-19 (dated by TCRdb to 2020 to 2021). About the study as a whole: The collaborator samples originated in the United States, Italy and Spain and spanned the acute and convalescent phases of COVID-19. The material from the prospective study consisted of cDNA or gDNA derived from T cells, B-cell-depleted T cells, or PBMCs. Deeply sampled blood TCRbeta repertoires from subjects exposed to, actively infected with, or recovered from COVID-19 were included in the dataset. The repertoires were released in a freely available public database intended as a resource for research on the immune response to SARS-CoV-2. The samples were drawn from two sources: the first 160 participants of the ongoing ImmuneRACE study, and 1,000 to 1,500 subjects contributed by 6 global collaborators. Nearly every sample came with metadata listing a de-identified subject ID, COVID-19 status, age in years and sex. Where available, HLA class I and class II types were taken from metadata supplied by the sample provider and were not determined by assay-based typing.

What the research found in general, with its limitations: The amount of clinical and demographic metadata varied by source and participant and was provided uncurated.

TCRbeta CDR3 regions were amplified from genomic DNA by means of the immunoSEQ Assay, a bias-controlled multiplex PCR. The authors processed their data as follows. Nucleated cell counts per sample were estimated from amplification of reference gene primers within the assay. To quantify the absolute abundance of each unique TCRbeta CDR3 rearrangement, sequence reads were collapsed and filtered. Productive Simpson clonality was computed per sample as the square root of Simpson's diversity index over productive rearrangements. TCRdb provides this immuneACCESS table in a form limited to in-frame rearrangements. Some clones are lacking; in checked studies, under half of them reflect an unresolved V gene, and why the rest are absent is not known. V and J calls and clone size are as listed in that table; D and trimming were resolved from the DNA. The sample table holds about 61,000 clones, of which around nine tenths were seen once. About 20% of the sample is taken by the ten largest.

The germline V gene provides CDR1 SNHLY and CDR2 FYNNEI. The CDR3 contains 16 residues, cysteine and phenylalanine counted. CDR3 DNA is the only sequence kept; it has 48 bases, read in frame from the first base. V lost 8 bases and J lost 7 bases, and the count of bases not matched to a germline gene is 17. Recombination linked TRBV2 to TRBJ2-1, with 7 junctional bases fitting TRBD2. The clonotype comes from a woman in her forties or fifties with active or convalescent COVID-19. The sequenced sample consisted of peripheral blood. The DNA is TGTGCCAGCCTCGGACTAGTGTTCCGAAACCTTAATGAGCAGTTCTTC. Translated, it gives CASLGLVFRNLNEQFF.